In its sample, the clone carrying this T cell receptor beta chain was seen a few times. What it binds is not known. Germline V lookup: CDR1 MNHNS, CDR2 SASEGT. V lost 6 bases, J lost 0 bases, and 14 bases stayed unmatched. The CDR3 is made up of 17 amino acids. The source of the sample is a study of Graves' ophthalmopathy and Graves' hyperthyroidism. The study's findings and limits: Distinction of ophthalmopathy from stable hyperthyroidism by a 13-signature model reached roughly 88% sensitivity and more than 65% specificity.

RNA transcripts provided the template for amplifying TCR beta CDR3 regions. First-round RT-PCR with HTBI primers preceded a second-round multiplex PCR. Each CDR3 protein gets one entry after TCRdb re-called the multiplex PCR reads with MiXCR. The sample records hundreds of thousands of distinct CDR3 sequences, under 50% being singletons. Source material: peripheral blood. The V gene is TRBV6-1, the J gene TRBJ2-7; 7 bases line up with TRBD2. The clonotype comes from an adult man with Graves' ophthalmopathy. The CDR3 bases are TGTGCCAGCAGCAAAAATGTCGTCGGGAGGAGCTCCTACGAGCAGTACTTC. Amino acids: CASSKNVVGRSSYEQYF.